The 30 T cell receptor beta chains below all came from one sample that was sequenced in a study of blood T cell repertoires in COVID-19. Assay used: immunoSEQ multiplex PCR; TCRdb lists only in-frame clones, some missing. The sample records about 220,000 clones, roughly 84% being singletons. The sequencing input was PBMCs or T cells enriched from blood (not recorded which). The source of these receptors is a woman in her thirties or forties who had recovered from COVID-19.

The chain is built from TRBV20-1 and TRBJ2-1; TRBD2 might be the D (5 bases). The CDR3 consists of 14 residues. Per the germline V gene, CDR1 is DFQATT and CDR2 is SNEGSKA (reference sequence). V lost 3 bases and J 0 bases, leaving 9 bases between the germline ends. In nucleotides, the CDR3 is TGCAGTGCTAGTGAGCGGTACTCCTACAATGAGCAGTTCTTC. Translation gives CSASERYSYNEQFF.

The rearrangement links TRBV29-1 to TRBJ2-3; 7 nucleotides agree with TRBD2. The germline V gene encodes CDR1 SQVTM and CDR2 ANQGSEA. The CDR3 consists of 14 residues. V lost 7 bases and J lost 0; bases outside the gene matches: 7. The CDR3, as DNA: TGCAGCGGGTCTAGCGGATCTAGCACAGATACGCAGTATTTT. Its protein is CSGSSGSSTDTQYF.

CDR3: CASSQDRLAGAEQFF. The DNA of the CDR3 is TGCGCCAGCAGCCAAGATAGGCTAGCGGGAGCTGAGCAGTTCTTC. The rearrangement joins TRBV4-3 to TRBJ2-1, with 10 bases fitting TRBD2. V trimming: 0 bases; J trimming: 9 bases; junction bases outside the gene matches: 5. Germline CDR1 is LGHNA and CDR2 is YSLEER. The CDR3 has 15 residues.

The CDR3 coding sequence is TGTGCCAGCAGTCCTCAGACTAGCCCCCTCTACGAGCAGTACGTC. It is translated as CASSPQTSPLYEQYV. The V call is TRBV6-5, the J call TRBJ2-7, with 7 bases matching TRBD2. The CDR3 is 15 amino acids. Trimming at V came to 5 bases and at J to 3 bases, leaving 10 bases not matched to a gene. The germline CDR1 and CDR2 sequences are MNHEY and SVGAGI.

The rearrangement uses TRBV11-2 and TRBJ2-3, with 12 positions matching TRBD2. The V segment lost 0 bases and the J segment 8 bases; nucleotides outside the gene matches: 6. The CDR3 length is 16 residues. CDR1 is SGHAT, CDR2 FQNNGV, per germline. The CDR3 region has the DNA TGTGCCAGCAGCTTAGAAACTAGCGGGAGGAGGTTTACGCAGTATTTT. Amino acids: CASSLETSGRRFTQYF. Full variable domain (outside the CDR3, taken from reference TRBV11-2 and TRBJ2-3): EAGVAQSPRYKIIEKRQSVAFWCNPISGHATLYWYQQILGQGPKLLIQFQNNGVVDDSQLPKDRFSAERLKGVDSTLKIQPAKLEDSAVYLCASSLETSGRRFTQYFGPGTRLTVL.

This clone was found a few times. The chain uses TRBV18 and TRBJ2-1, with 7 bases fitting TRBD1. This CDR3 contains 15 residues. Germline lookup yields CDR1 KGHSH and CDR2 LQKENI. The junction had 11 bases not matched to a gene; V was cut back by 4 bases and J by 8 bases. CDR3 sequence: CASSRQGHTSDEQFF. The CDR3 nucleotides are TGTGCCAGCTCACGACAGGGACACACATCCGATGAGCAGTTCTTC.

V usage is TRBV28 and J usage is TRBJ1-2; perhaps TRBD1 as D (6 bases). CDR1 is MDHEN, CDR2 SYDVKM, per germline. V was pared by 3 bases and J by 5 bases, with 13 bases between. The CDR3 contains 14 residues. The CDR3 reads CASSFWQGRYGYTF. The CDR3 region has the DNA TGTGCCAGCAGTTTTTGGCAGGGGAGATATGGCTACACCTTC.

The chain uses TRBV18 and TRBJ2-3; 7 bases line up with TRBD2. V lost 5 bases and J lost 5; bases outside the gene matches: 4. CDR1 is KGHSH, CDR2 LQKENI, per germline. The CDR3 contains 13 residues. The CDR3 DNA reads TGTGCCAGCTCAGCGGGAGTAGGAGATACGCAGTATTTT. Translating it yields CASSAGVGDTQYF.

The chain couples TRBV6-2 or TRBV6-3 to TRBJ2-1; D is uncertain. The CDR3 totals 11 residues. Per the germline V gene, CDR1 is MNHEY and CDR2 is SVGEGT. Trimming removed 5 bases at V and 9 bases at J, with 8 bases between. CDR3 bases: TGTGCCAGCAGTATGGCTGCTGAGCAGTTCTTC. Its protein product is CASSMAAEQFF.

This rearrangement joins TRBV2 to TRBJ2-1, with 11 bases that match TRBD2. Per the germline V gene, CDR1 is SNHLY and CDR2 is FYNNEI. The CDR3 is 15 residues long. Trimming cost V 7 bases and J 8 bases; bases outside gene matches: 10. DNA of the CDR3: TGTGCCAGCACTTTACTAGCGGGAGCTACAGATGAGCAGTTCTTC. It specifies CASTLLAGATDEQFF.

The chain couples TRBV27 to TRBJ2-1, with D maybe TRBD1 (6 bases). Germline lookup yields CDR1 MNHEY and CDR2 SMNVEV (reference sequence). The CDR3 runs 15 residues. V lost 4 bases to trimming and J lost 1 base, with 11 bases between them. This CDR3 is CASSSLQGSYNEQFF. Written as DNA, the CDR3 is TGTGCCAGCAGTTCCCTACAGGGTTCCTACAATGAGCAGTTCTTC.

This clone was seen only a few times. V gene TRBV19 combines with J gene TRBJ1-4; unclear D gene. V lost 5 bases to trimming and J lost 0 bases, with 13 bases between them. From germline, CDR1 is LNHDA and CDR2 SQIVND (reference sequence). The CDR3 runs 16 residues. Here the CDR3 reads CASSSRRTPTNEKLFF. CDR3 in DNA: TGTGCCAGTAGTTCTAGGAGGACCCCAACTAATGAAAAACTGTTTTTT.

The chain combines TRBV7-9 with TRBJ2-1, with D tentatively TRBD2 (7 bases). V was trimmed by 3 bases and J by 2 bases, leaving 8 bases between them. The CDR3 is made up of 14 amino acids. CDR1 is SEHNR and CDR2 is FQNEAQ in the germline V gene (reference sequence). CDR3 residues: CASSLGGPYNEQFF. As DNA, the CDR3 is TGTGCCAGCAGCTTGGGGGGGCCCTACAATGAGCAGTTCTTC.

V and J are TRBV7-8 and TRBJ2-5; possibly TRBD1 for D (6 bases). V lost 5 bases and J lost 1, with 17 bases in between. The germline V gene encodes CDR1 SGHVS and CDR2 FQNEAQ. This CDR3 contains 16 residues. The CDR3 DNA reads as TGTGCCAGCAGCCCCCCAACAGGGTCCCCCCAAGAGACCCAGTACTTC. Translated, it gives CASSPPTGSPQETQYF.

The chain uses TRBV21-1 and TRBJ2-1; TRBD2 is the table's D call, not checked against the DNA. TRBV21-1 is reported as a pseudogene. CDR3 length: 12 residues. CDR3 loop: CASRLAGVEQFF. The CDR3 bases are TGTGCCAGCAGACTAGCGGGAGTTGAGCAGTTCTTC.

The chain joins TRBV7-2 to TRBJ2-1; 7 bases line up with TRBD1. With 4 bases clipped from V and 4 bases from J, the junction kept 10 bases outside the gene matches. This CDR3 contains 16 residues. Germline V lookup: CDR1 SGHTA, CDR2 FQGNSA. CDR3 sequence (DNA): TGTGCCAGCAGCTCCGGACCGGGACAGACGTACAATGAGCAGTTCTTC. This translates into CASSSGPGQTYNEQFF.

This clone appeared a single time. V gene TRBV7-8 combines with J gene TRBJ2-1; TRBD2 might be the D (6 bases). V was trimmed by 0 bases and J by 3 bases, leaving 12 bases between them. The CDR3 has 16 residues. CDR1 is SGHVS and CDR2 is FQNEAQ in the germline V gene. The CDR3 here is CASSLAPSANYNEQFF. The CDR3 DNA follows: TGTGCCAGCAGCTTAGCCCCTAGCGCGAACTACAATGAGCAGTTCTTC.

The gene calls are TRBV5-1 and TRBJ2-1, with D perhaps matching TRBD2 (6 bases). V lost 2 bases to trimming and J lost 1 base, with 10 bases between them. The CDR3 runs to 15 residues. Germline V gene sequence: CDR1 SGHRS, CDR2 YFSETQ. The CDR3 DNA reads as TGCGCCAGCAGCTTAATCGCGGGGTCCTACAATGAGCAGTTCTTC. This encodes CASSLIAGSYNEQFF. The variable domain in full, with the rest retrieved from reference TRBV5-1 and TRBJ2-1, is KAGVTQTPRYLIKTRGQQVTLSCSPISGHRSVSWYQQTPGQGLQFLFEYFSETQRNKGNFPGRFSGRQFSNSRSEMNVSTLELGDSALYLCASSLIAGSYNEQFFGPGTRLTVL.

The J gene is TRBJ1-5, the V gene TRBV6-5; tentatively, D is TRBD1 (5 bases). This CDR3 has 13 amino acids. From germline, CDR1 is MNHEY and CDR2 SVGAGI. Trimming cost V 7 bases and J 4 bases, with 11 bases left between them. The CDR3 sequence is CASTPRGNQPQHF. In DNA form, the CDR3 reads TGTGCCAGCACCCCGCGGGGGAATCAGCCCCAGCATTTT.

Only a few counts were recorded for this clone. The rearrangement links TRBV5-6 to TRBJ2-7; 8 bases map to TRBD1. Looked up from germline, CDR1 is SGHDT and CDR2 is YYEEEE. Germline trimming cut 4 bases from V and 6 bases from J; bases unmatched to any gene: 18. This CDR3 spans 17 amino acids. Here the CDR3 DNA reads TGTGCCAGCAGCCGAATGCAAGGACAGGGACTTCTTGCCGAGCAGTACTTC. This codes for CASSRMQGQGLLAEQYF. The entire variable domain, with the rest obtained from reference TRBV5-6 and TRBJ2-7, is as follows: DAGVTQSPTHLIKTRGQQVTLRCSPKSGHDTVSWYQQALGQGPQFIFQYYEEEERQRGNFPDRFSGHQFPNYSSELNVNALLLGDSALYLCASSRMQGQGLLAEQYFGPGTRLTVT.

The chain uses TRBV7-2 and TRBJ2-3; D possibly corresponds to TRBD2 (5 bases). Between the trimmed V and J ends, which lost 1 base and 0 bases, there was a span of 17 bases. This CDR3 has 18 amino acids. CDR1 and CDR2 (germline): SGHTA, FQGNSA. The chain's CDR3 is CASSLGWESHSSTDTQYF. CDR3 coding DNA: TGTGCCAGCAGCTTAGGGTGGGAGTCGCACAGTAGCACAGATACGCAGTATTTT.

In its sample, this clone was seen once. CDR3 DNA sequence: TGTGCCAGTAGTAATCTCCCGGGACAGGGAACTGAAAAACTGTTTTTT. Encoded protein: CASSNLPGQGTEKLFF. The chain has TRBV19 and TRBJ1-4; 9 positions agree with TRBD1. J was trimmed by 7 bases and V by 4 bases; bases with no gene match: 10. CDR3 length equals 16 residues. Germline CDR1 and CDR2: LNHDA and SQIVND (reference sequence).

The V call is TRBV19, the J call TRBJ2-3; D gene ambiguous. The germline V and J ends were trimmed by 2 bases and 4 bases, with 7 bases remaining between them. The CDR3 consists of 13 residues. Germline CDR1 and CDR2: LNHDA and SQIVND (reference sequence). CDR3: CASSIITADTQYF. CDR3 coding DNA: TGTGCCAGTAGTATAATAACGGCAGATACGCAGTATTTT.

CDR3 sequence: CASSPQLAGVSYEQYF. As DNA, the CDR3 is TGTGCCAGCAGCCCGCAACTAGCGGGAGTATCCTACGAGCAGTACTTC. The rearrangement joins TRBV11-2 to TRBJ2-7, with 11 bases fitting TRBD2. Germline lookup yields CDR1 SGHAT and CDR2 FQNNGV. J was trimmed by 1 base and V by 5 bases; bases with no gene match: 7. The CDR3 contains 16 residues.

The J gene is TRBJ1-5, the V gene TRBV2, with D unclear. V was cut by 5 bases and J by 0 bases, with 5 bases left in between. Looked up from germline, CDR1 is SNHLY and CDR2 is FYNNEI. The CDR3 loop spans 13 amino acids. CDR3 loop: CASSSNSNQPQHF. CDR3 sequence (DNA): TGTGCCAGCAGTTCAAATAGCAATCAGCCCCAGCATTTT.

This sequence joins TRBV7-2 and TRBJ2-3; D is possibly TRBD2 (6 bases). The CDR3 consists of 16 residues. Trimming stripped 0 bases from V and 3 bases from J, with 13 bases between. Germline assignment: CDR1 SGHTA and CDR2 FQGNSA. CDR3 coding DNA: TGTGCCAGCAGCTTAGCTCGCGGGAAACGGACAGATACGCAGTATTTT. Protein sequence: CASSLARGKRTDTQYF.

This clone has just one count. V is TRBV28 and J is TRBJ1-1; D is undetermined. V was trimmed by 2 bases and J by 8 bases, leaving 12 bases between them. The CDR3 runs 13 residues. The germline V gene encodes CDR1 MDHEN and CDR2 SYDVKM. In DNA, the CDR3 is TGTGCCAGCAGTTTACAAACGGGAGGGGAAGCTTTCTTT. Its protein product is CASSLQTGGEAFF.

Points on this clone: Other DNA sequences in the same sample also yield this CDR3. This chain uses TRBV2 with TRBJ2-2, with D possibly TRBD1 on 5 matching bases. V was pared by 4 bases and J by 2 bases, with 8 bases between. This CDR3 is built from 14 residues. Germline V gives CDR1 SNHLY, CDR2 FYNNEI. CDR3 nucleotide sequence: TGTGCCAGCAGTGGACAGATTAACACCGGGGAGCTGTTTTTT. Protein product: CASSGQINTGELFF.

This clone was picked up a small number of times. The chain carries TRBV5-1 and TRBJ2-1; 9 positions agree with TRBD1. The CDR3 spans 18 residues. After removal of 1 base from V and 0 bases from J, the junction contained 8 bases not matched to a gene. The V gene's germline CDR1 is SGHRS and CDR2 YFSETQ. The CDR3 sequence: CASSLLGTGRTSYNEQFF. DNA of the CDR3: TGCGCCAGCAGCTTGCTAGGGACAGGGAGAACCTCCTACAATGAGCAGTTCTTC.

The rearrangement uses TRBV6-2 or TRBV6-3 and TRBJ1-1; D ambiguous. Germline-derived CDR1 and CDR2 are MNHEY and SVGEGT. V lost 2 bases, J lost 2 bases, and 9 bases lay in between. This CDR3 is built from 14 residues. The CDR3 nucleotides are TGTGCCAGCAGTTACGCGGGATCCAACACTGAAGCTTTCTTT. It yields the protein CASSYAGSNTEAFF.